The 30 T cell receptor beta chains reported below all come from one sample, sequenced in a study of shared clonotypes between healthy human individuals. The data were produced by immunoSEQ multiplex PCR, yet TCRdb's version contains in-frame clones alone and is incomplete. Altogether some 2,000,000 clones are present, approximately 95% being singletons, with the ten largest covering roughly 0.13%. The sample consisted of naive CD4+ T cells sorted from blood. Subset specified: CD45RA+ positively selected. These receptors were obtained from a man younger than 35 in good health.

Turning to this clone: The same CDR3 is also encoded by other DNA sequences in this sample. The gene calls are TRBV5-1 and TRBJ1-5; D may be TRBD1 (5 bases). The CDR3 is 15 residues long. V was trimmed by 4 bases and J by 0 bases, leaving 11 bases between them. The germline V gene has CDR1 SGHRS and CDR2 YFSETQ. CDR3 bases: TGCGCCAGCAGCGTTCAAGGGGATAGCAATCAGCCCCAGCATTTT. It specifies CASSVQGDSNQPQHF.

The V call is TRBV9, the J call TRBJ2-1; D may be TRBD1 or TRBD2 (5 bases each). Germline V gene data show CDR1 as SGDLS and CDR2 as YYNGEE. The ends were cut back, 2 bases at V and 6 bases at J, with 18 bases in the middle. The CDR3 runs to 16 residues. CDR3 loop: CASSVDLGVSGNEQFF. The CDR3 bases are TGTGCCAGCAGCGTGGACCTGGGGGTATCGGGCAATGAGCAGTTCTTC. The complete variable domain, with remaining parts taken from reference TRBV9 and TRBJ2-1, reads DSGVTQTPKHLITATGQRVTLRCSPRSGDLSVYWYQQSLDQGLQFLIQYYNGEERAKGNILERFSAQQFPDLHSELNLSSLELGDSALYFCASSVDLGVSGNEQFFGPGTRLTVL.

The V gene is TRBV28, the J gene TRBJ2-6; D is ambiguous. Looked up from germline, CDR1 is MDHEN and CDR2 is SYDVKM. The CDR3 consists of 15 residues. Trimming removed 6 bases from V and 0 bases from J, with 9 bases in between. The CDR3, as DNA: TGTGCCAGCAGCCCGATGAACTCTGGGGCCAACGTCCTGACTTTC. It yields the protein CASSPMNSGANVLTF.

This clone was observed once. J is TRBJ2-3 and V is TRBV4-3; D is possibly TRBD1 (6 bases). Germline CDR1 and CDR2: LGHNA and YSLEER. The V end lost 0 bases, the J end lost 2 bases, and 12 bases lay between the germline ends. The CDR3 runs 16 residues. CDR3 protein: CASSQDLGQITDTQYF. The CDR3 nucleotides are TGCGCCAGCAGCCAAGATCTAGGACAGATCACAGATACGCAGTATTTT.

The chain combines TRBV6-1 with TRBJ1-2; D remains unclear. This CDR3 spans 13 amino acids. V dropped 7 bases and J dropped 2 bases, with 11 bases sitting between them. Germline loops: CDR1 MNHNS, CDR2 SASEGT. The CDR3, as DNA: TGTGCCAGCACCTCCAGGAGCAACTATGGCTACACCTTC. Translation gives CASTSRSNYGYTF.

The rearrangement joins TRBV18 to TRBJ1-1; TRBD1 matches 9 bases. Germline-derived CDR1 and CDR2 are KGHSH and LQKENI. The trim removed 5 bases at V and 4 bases at J, leaving 2 bases unmatched. CDR3 length: 13 amino acids. The CDR3 DNA is TGTGCCAGCTCAGAGGGACAGGGCACTGAAGCTTTCTTT. It specifies CASSEGQGTEAFF.

The V gene is TRBV2, the J gene TRBJ2-3; possible D gene TRBD2, 5 bases. V lost 5 bases and J 4 bases, leaving 10 bases between the germline ends. From germline, CDR1 is SNHLY and CDR2 FYNNEI. There are 13 residues in the CDR3. The CDR3 bases are TGTGCCAGCAGTCAGGACGGGGCAGATACGCAGTATTTT. It encodes CASSQDGADTQYF.

This rearrangement joins TRBV18 to TRBJ1-2; D uncertain. V lost 0 bases, J lost 8 bases, and 16 bases lay in between. The CDR3 loop spans 15 amino acids. Germline loops: CDR1 KGHSH, CDR2 LQKENI. Here the CDR3 reads CASSPPLAVAGGYTF. CDR3 DNA: TGTGCCAGCTCACCACCTCTTGCGGTAGCAGGAGGCTACACCTTC.

As for this clone: Other DNA sequences from this sample encode an identical CDR3 as well. The CDR3: CASSLGGTYEQYF. CDR3 nucleotides: TGCGCCAGCAGCTTGGGTGGCACCTACGAGCAGTACTTC. This chain connects TRBV5-1 to TRBJ2-7; no clear D gene. This CDR3 region has 13 residues. Germline CDR1 and CDR2: SGHRS and YFSETQ. V lost 0 bases and J lost 2, with 6 bases in between.

This chain joins TRBV7-2 and TRBJ1-2, with a weak D call TRBD1 (5 bases). This CDR3 comprises 14 residues. Germline CDR1 SGHTA, CDR2 FQGNSA. V dropped 3 bases and J dropped 4 bases, with 12 bases sitting between them. The DNA of the CDR3 is TGTGCCAGCAGCTTGGAGGGACGGTCCTATGGCTACACCTTC. Residues: CASSLEGRSYGYTF.

V is TRBV18 and J is TRBJ1-4; TRBD1 might be the D (5 bases). The length of the CDR3 is 15 residues. V was shortened by 2 bases and J by 15 bases, with 22 bases between the two germline ends. In germline, CDR1 is KGHSH, CDR2 LQKENI. Here the CDR3 DNA reads TGTGCCAGCTCACCAGATTCTACGGGCCAGGGCTACGTGTTTTTT. Encoded protein: CASSPDSTGQGYVFF.

Only a few counts were recorded for this clone. This sample includes further DNA sequences coding for the same CDR3. The chain employs TRBV18 and TRBJ2-7; TRBD1 matches at 9 bases. Germline trimming cut 2 bases from V and 2 bases from J; bases unmatched to any gene: 1. The CDR3 length is 14 residues. Germline V gene lookup returns CDR1 KGHSH and CDR2 LQKENI. The CDR3 DNA follows: TGTGCCAGCTCACCAGGGACAGGGCCCTACGAGCAGTACTTC. As protein: CASSPGTGPYEQYF.

This clone was detected a few times. The same CDR3 is also encoded by other DNA sequences in this sample. The chain couples TRBV6-5 to TRBJ2-5; no reliable D call. Germline assignment: CDR1 MNHEY and CDR2 SVGAGI. The V gene lost 0 bases and the J gene lost 4 bases, with 3 bases spanning the gap. This CDR3 comprises 12 residues. The CDR3 region is CASSYSRETQYF. The CDR3 region has the DNA TGTGCCAGCAGTTACTCGAGAGAGACCCAGTACTTC.

This clone was recorded once. The rearrangement uses TRBV5-1 and TRBJ2-7; D is uncertain. Trimming took 3 bases from V and 0 from J, leaving 13 bases between them. The germline V gene encodes CDR1 SGHRS and CDR2 YFSETQ. The CDR3 totals 15 residues. As DNA, the CDR3 is TGCGCCAGCAGCTCGCTTTCTGGCAGCTCCTACGAGCAGTACTTC. It is translated as CASSSLSGSSYEQYF.

The chain carries TRBV5-6 and TRBJ2-4, with D possibly matching TRBD1 (5 bases). Germline loops: CDR1 SGHDT, CDR2 YYEEEE. V was pared by 0 bases and J by 9 bases, with 10 bases between. This CDR3 has 13 residues. CDR3 DNA sequence: TGTGCCAGCAGCTTGGCCGACAGTCGCATTCAGTACTTC. Translating gives CASSLADSRIQYF.

The rearrangement joins TRBV5-1 to TRBJ1-6, with no clear D. CDR1 and CDR2 (germline): SGHRS, YFSETQ. The germline V and J ends were trimmed by 2 bases and 9 bases, with 15 bases remaining between them. CDR3 length: 15 amino acids. The CDR3 reads CASSFSTGPSSPLHF. The CDR3 DNA follows: TGCGCCAGCAGCTTTTCAACCGGTCCGAGTTCACCCCTCCACTTT. The full variable domain, in which reference TRBV5-1 and TRBJ1-6 provide the parts outside the CDR3, is KAGVTQTPRYLIKTRGQQVTLSCSPISGHRSVSWYQQTPGQGLQFLFEYFSETQRNKGNFPGRFSGRQFSNSRSEMNVSTLELGDSALYLCASSFSTGPSSPLHFGNGTRLTVT.

The chain carries TRBV7-6 and TRBJ2-7, with TRBD1 matching 10 bases. The CDR3 sequence is 18 residues long. Germline lookup yields CDR1 SGHVS and CDR2 FNYEAQ. The J segment lost 0 bases and the V segment lost 1 base, leaving 9 bases of the junction unmatched. CDR3 sequence: CASSLVPAGTGDSYEQYF. CDR3 DNA sequence: TGTGCCAGCAGCTTAGTCCCGGCCGGGACAGGGGACTCCTACGAGCAGTACTTC.

The rearrangement joins TRBV13 to TRBJ2-7, with 7 bases matching TRBD2. This CDR3 contains 13 residues. V lost 1 base, J lost 7 bases, and 4 bases stayed unmatched. Germline-derived CDR1 and CDR2 are PRHDT and FYEKMQ (reference sequence). Here the CDR3 DNA reads TGTGCCAGCAGCTTAGTAGCGGGCCGAGAGCAGTACTTC. The encoded protein is CASSLVAGREQYF.

About this clone itself: Distinct nucleotide sequences in the sample also encode this CDR3. The genes are TRBV10-3 and TRBJ1-1; no firm D call. V lost 3 bases and J 5 bases, leaving 7 bases between the germline ends. The germline CDR1 and CDR2 sequences are ENHRY and SYGVKD. The CDR3 runs 12 residues. The CDR3 loop reads CAISDRDTEAFF. CDR3 coding DNA: TGTGCCATCAGTGATCGGGATACTGAAGCTTTCTTT.

CDR3 DNA: TGTGCCAGTAGCCTAAATGGAGGACTAGCGGGGATAGCCAAAAACATTCAGTACTTC. Translated, it gives CASSLNGGLAGIAKNIQYF. The rearrangement links TRBV19 to TRBJ2-4, with 12 nucleotides matching TRBD2. Trimming at V came to 6 bases and at J to 0 bases, leaving 12 bases not matched to a gene. The CDR3 runs 19 residues. CDR1 and CDR2 from the germline V gene are LNHDA and SQIVND (reference sequence).

This chain connects TRBV10-3 to TRBJ2-1; the D call may be TRBD1 or TRBD2 (5 bases each). Germline V CDR1 and CDR2: ENHRY, SYGVKD. V was trimmed by 7 bases and J by 8 bases, leaving 9 bases between them. The CDR3 is 11 amino acids. The DNA of the CDR3 is TGTGCCATCAAGGGGAGCGATGAGCAGTTCTTC. Protein sequence: CAIKGSDEQFF.

The chain combines TRBV28 with TRBJ2-5; D is unclear. The V gene lost 3 bases and the J gene lost 7 bases, with 9 bases spanning the gap. CDR3 length equals 12 residues. Looked up from germline, CDR1 is MDHEN and CDR2 is SYDVKM. Here the CDR3 reads CASSLVLMTQYF. In DNA form, the CDR3 reads TGTGCCAGCAGTTTGGTTTTAATGACCCAGTACTTC.

The V and J genes are TRBV11-2 and TRBJ1-2, with a tentative D call TRBD1 (5 bases). CDR3 length equals 13 residues. The V gene's germline CDR1 is SGHAT and CDR2 FQNNGV. The V and J ends lost 5 bases and 7 bases respectively, with 14 bases between them. This CDR3 reads CASSSQGKGGYTF. The DNA for the CDR3 is TGTGCCAGCAGCAGTCAGGGAAAGGGTGGCTACACCTTC.

The CDR3 coding sequence is TGTGCCAGCCAGGGCCCGAGGGGTGAAGCTTTCTTT. It yields the protein CASQGPRGEAFF. The chain couples TRBV7-2 to TRBJ1-1; possibly TRBD1 for D (5 bases). The CDR3 is 12 residues long. The germline CDR1 and CDR2 sequences are SGHTA and FQGNSA. V gave up 8 bases and J gave up 7 bases, with 14 bases separating them.

The chain carries TRBV6-6 and TRBJ1-6; D remains ambiguous. The CDR3 has 12 residues. Trimming pared 8 bases from V and 2 bases from J, leaving 4 bases between. CDR1 is MNHNY and CDR2 is SVGAGI in the germline V gene (reference sequence). This CDR3 is CASYTYNSPLHF. The CDR3 DNA reads TGTGCCAGCTACACCTATAATTCACCCCTCCACTTT.

J is TRBJ2-3 and V is TRBV7-9; a possible D gene is TRBD2 (7 bases). The CDR3 is 15 residues long. V was cut by 0 bases and J by 4 bases, with 11 bases left in between. The V gene's germline CDR1 is SEHNR and CDR2 FQNEAQ (reference sequence). CDR3 nucleotide sequence: TGTGCCAGCAGCTTAGCGGGGGGGCCCTCAGATACGCAGTATTTT. Translating gives CASSLAGGPSDTQYF.

A single count supports this clone. The J gene is TRBJ1-2, the V gene TRBV4-3, with D perhaps TRBD1 (6 bases). The V end lost 3 bases, the J end lost 3 bases, and 14 bases lay between the germline ends. The CDR3 totals 15 residues. The germline V gene has CDR1 LGHNA and CDR2 YSLEER. The CDR3, as DNA: TGCGCCAGCAGCCACCTCCCGACAGGTGACTATGGCTACACCTTC. Protein: CASSHLPTGDYGYTF.

The J gene is TRBJ2-7, the V gene TRBV9; D tentatively reads TRBD1 or TRBD2 (5 bases each). This CDR3 is 15 amino acids long. Germline V gene data show CDR1 as SGDLS and CDR2 as YYNGEE. Trimming stripped 0 bases from V and 1 base from J, with 11 bases between. CDR3 coding DNA: TGTGCCAGCAGCGTAGCGGGGACGGATTCCTACGAGCAGTACTTC. Amino acids: CASSVAGTDSYEQYF.

The chain employs TRBV10-1 and TRBJ2-7, with 9 bases that match TRBD2. Germline-derived CDR1 and CDR2 are WNHNN and SYGVQD (reference sequence). The J segment lost 5 bases and the V segment lost 5 bases, leaving 13 bases of the junction unmatched. The CDR3 runs to 16 residues. DNA of the CDR3: TGCGCCAGCAGTTCGGGAAGCGGGAGGAGGGCCAACGAGCAGTACTTC. Amino acids: CASSSGSGRRANEQYF.

Concerning this clone: This specimen includes other DNA sequences encoding the same CDR3. The chain couples TRBV10-3 to TRBJ1-2; 7 bases are shared with TRBD1. Trimming cost V 2 bases and J 4 bases; bases outside gene matches: 1. Germline values: CDR1 ENHRY, CDR2 SYGVKD. The CDR3 contains 13 residues. CDR3 in amino acids: CAISEDRVYGYTF. In nucleotides, the CDR3 is TGTGCCATCAGTGAGGACAGGGTCTATGGCTACACCTTC.